Each of the 10 T cell receptor beta chains below was sequenced from the same sample in a study of shared clonotypes between healthy human individuals. Libraries were prepared by immunoSEQ multiplex PCR; TCRdb keeps only in-frame clonotypes and omits some of them. This sample has about 600,000 clones, with around 97% found just once. The source material was naive CD4+ T cells sorted from blood. Subset noted: CD45RA+ positively selected. These receptors all stem from a woman in her twenties or thirties in good health.

This sequence joins TRBV7-2 and TRBJ2-3; a possible D gene is TRBD2 (6 bases). The CDR3 has 15 amino acids. The germline V gene encodes CDR1 SGHTA and CDR2 FQGNSA. Between the trimmed V and J ends, which lost 1 base and 9 bases, there was a span of 17 bases. CDR3 in DNA: TGTGCCAGCAGCTTAGAGGGGACTGGCTCAGGAACGCAGTATTTT. Translating it yields CASSLEGTGSGTQYF. The entire variable domain, with the rest obtained from reference TRBV7-2 and TRBJ2-3, is as follows: GAGVSQSPSNKVTEKGKDVELRCDPISGHTALYWYRQSLGQGLEFLIYFQGNSAPDKSGLPSDRFSAERTGGSVSTLTIQRTQQEDSAVYLCASSLEGTGSGTQYFGPGTRLTVL.

The CDR3, as DNA: TGTGCCATAAGACGAGCGGTTAGCGATACGCAGTATTTT. This encodes CAIRRAVSDTQYF. J is TRBJ2-3 and V is TRBV6-6; D perhaps matches TRBD2 (5 bases). This CDR3 is 13 amino acids long. V dropped 10 bases and J dropped 6 bases, with 17 bases sitting between them. The germline gives CDR1 MNHNY, CDR2 SVGAGI (reference sequence).

The chain has TRBV19 and TRBJ1-1, with 7 bases matching TRBD1. Trimming cost V 3 bases and J 2 bases; bases outside gene matches: 6. This CDR3 comprises 15 residues. From germline, CDR1 is LNHDA and CDR2 SQIVND (reference sequence). The CDR3 coding sequence is TGTGCCAGTAGTATTTACAGGGGAGGCAACACTGAAGCTTTCTTT. This translates into CASSIYRGGNTEAFF.

The J gene is TRBJ2-7, the V gene TRBV28; 9 nucleotides match TRBD1. Germline V gene sequence: CDR1 MDHEN, CDR2 SYDVKM. Trimming cost V 7 bases and J 7 bases; bases outside gene matches: 11. CDR3 length: 14 residues. The CDR3 DNA follows: TGTGCCAGCACAAGCCCGGGACAGGGAGATGAGCAGTACTTC. Protein sequence: CASTSPGQGDEQYF.

V and J are TRBV11-1 and TRBJ2-7; D gene ambiguous. The CDR3 contains 17 residues. V was pared by 1 base and J by 2 bases, with 18 bases between. The germline V gene has CDR1 SGHAT and CDR2 FQDESV (reference sequence). The CDR3 here is CASSLGGLARIAYEQYF. CDR3 in DNA: TGTGCCAGCAGCTTAGGTGGGTTAGCTAGGATTGCCTACGAGCAGTACTTC. Complete variable domain (other parts from reference TRBV11-1 and TRBJ2-7): EAEVAQSPRYKITEKSQAVAFWCDPISGHATLYWYRQILGQGPELLVQFQDESVVDDSQLPKDRFSAERLKGVDSTLKIQPAELGDSAMYLCASSLGGLARIAYEQYFGPGTRLTVT.

This chain connects TRBV19 to TRBJ2-1, with D possibly being TRBD1 (6 bases). Between the trimmed V and J ends, which lost 3 bases and 8 bases, there was a span of 14 bases. Germline loops: CDR1 LNHDA, CDR2 SQIVND (reference sequence). The CDR3 contains 14 residues. The CDR3 loop is CASSISRGVHEQFF. For the CDR3, the DNA is TGTGCCAGTAGTATTAGCAGGGGTGTCCATGAGCAGTTCTTC.

V and J are TRBV16 and TRBJ2-1, with 7 bases identical to TRBD2. Trimming cost V 4 bases and J 6 bases; bases outside gene matches: 12. The CDR3 contains 16 residues. Germline values: CDR1 KGHSY, CDR2 FQNENV. DNA for the CDR3: TGTGCCAGCAGCCCCAAGGTAGGGAGGGCCCTCAATGAGCAGTTCTTC. It is translated as CASSPKVGRALNEQFF.

The V and J genes are TRBV7-8 and TRBJ2-1; D is undetermined. The V gene's germline CDR1 is SGHVS and CDR2 FQNEAQ. The ends were cut back, 5 bases at V and 0 bases at J, with 14 bases in the middle. The CDR3 is made up of 16 amino acids. The CDR3 bases are TGTGCCAGCAGCCTCCATCCGGCGAGCTCCTACAATGAGCAGTTCTTC. It specifies CASSLHPASSYNEQFF.

V is TRBV28 and J is TRBJ1-6, with TRBD1 matching over 7 bases. From germline, CDR1 is MDHEN and CDR2 SYDVKM. CDR3 length: 12 amino acids. V gave up 8 bases and J gave up 11 bases; unmatched junction bases: 6. The CDR3 DNA sequence: TGTGCCAGCGGGAACAGGGGAGCACCCCTCCACTTT. Amino acid sequence: CASGNRGAPLHF.

Only one count was recorded for this clone. The rearrangement joins TRBV28 to TRBJ1-3, with unresolved D. Germline V gene sequence: CDR1 MDHEN, CDR2 SYDVKM. CDR3 length: 12 amino acids. V shed 5 bases and J shed 0 bases, with 2 bases lying between them. The CDR3 region is CASSTSGNTIYF. Here the CDR3 DNA reads TGTGCCAGCAGTACCTCTGGAAACACCATATATTTT.